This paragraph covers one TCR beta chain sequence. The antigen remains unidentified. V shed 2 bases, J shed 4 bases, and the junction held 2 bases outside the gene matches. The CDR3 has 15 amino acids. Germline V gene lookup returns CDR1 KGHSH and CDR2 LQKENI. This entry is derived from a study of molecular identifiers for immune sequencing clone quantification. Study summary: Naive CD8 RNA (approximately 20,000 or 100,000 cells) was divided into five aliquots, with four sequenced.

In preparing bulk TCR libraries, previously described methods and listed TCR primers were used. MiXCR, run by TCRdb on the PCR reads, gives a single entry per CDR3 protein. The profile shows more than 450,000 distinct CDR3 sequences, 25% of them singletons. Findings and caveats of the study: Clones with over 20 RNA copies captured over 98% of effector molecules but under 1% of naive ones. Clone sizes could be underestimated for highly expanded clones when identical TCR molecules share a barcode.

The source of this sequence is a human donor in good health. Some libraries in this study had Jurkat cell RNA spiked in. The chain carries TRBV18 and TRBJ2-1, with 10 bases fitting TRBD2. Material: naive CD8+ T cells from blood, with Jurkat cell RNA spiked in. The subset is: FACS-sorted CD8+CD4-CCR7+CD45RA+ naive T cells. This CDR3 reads CASSPEAGGYNEQFF. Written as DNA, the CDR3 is TGTGCCAGCTCACCAGAAGCGGGAGGGTACAATGAGCAGTTCTTC. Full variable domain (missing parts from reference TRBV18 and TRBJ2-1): NAGVMQNPRHLVRRRGQEARLRCSPMKGHSHVYWYRQLPEEGLKFMVYLQKENIIDESGMPKERFSAEFPKEGPSILRIQQVVRGDSAAYFCASSPEAGGYNEQFFGPGTRLTVL.